This T cell receptor (beta chain) was identified during a study of identical twins. Study conclusions and caveats: Out-of-frame beta chain sequences displayed weaker excess sharing between twins. The presence of invariant MAIT and iNKT cells could partly confound analyses of zero-insertion sequences.

V dropped 0 bases and J dropped 5 bases, with 5 bases sitting between them. The CDR3 loop spans 12 amino acids. The germline V gene encodes CDR1 SGHDT and CDR2 YYEEEE. This clonotype was counted a few times. Its antigen is not known. Healthy Caucasians made up all donors. TCRdb itself ran the 5' RACE reads through MiXCR, one entry per CDR3 protein. The sample lists 1.5 million or so distinct CDR3 sequences, around 29% occurring once. The chain uses TRBV5-6 and TRBJ1-1; D is uncertain. Sequenced: cord blood. This TCR derives from a newborn girl in good health. This chain's CDR3 is CASSLAQTEAFF. The CDR3 DNA sequence: TGTGCCAGCAGCTTGGCCCAGACTGAAGCTTTCTTT.